The rows below give T cell receptor beta chains drawn from one sample of a study of graft-versus-host responses after intestinal transplantation. Libraries were prepared by immunoSEQ multiplex PCR; TCRdb keeps only in-frame clonotypes and omits some of them. This table holds 40,000 or so clones, roughly 91% found once. This specimen was PBMCs, taken 260 to 270 days after transplant. The receptors stem from a human patient who received an intestinal transplant, so some T cells may come from the graft donor. The CDR3 runs from the conserved cysteine through the conserved F or W. D genes are given only for firm matches. Clone size, where shown, is once, few, many, or a class for clones that have expanded.

d_call,v_call,j_call,clone_size,cdr3_aa,cdr3_nt
-,TRBV7-3,TRBJ1-1,-,CASSLDAGANTEAFF,TGTGCCAGCAGCTTGGATGCGGGGGCGAACACTGAAGCTTTCTTT
-,TRBV18,TRBJ2-5,-,CASSPEYQETQYF,TGTGCCAGCTCACCAGAATACCAAGAGACCCAGTACTTC
-,TRBV19,TRBJ2-1,-,CASSILGGPGNEQFF,TGTGCCAGTAGTATCCTTGGGGGGCCTGGGAATGAGCAGTTCTTC
-,TRBV4-1,TRBJ2-1,-,CASSQVPPDLNNEQFF,TGCGCCAGCAGCCAAGTTCCCCCGGACCTTAACAATGAGCAGTTCTTC
-,TRBV6-6,TRBJ1-2,-,CASSYSRNYGYTF,TGTGCCAGCAGTTATAGCAGGAACTATGGCTACACCTTC
-,TRBV5-4,TRBJ1-4,-,CASSLEPGEKLFF,TGTGCCAGCAGCTTGGAGCCGGGAGAAAAACTGTTTTTT
TRBD1,TRBV10-2,TRBJ2-3,-,CASLGPLLRDRGPTDTQYF,TGCGCCAGCCTGGGGCCGCTTCTCCGGGACAGGGGCCCCACAGATACGCAGTATTTT
-,TRBV7-9,TRBJ1-6,once,CASSLGSPLHF,TGTGCCAGCAGCTTAGGCTCACCCCTCCACTTT
-,TRBV7-9,TRBJ2-5,-,CASSFDLGETRGTQYF,TGTGCCAGCAGCTTCGATCTGGGAGAGACCAGGGGGACCCAGTACTTC
-,TRBV5-5,TRBJ1-1,-,CASSWGNTEAFF,TGTGCCAGCAGCTGGGGAAACACTGAAGCTTTCTTT
TRBD2,TRBV7-9,TRBJ2-3,once,CASSQPGGLAEADTQYF,TGTGCCAGCAGCCAACCGGGGGGACTAGCGGAGGCGGATACGCAGTATTTT
-,TRBV4-1,TRBJ2-2,-,CASSLRGAGELFF,TGCGCCAGCAGCCTAAGGGGGGCCGGGGAGCTGTTTTTT
-,TRBV13,TRBJ2-5,-,CASSHANRETQYF,TGTGCCAGCAGCCACGCAAATCGGGAGACCCAGTACTTC
TRBD1,TRBV7-3,TRBJ2-1,-,CASSSGQGAFYEQFF,TGTGCCAGCAGCTCGGGACAGGGGGCGTTTTATGAGCAGTTCTTC
TRBD2,TRBV4-2,TRBJ2-1,few,CASSTRTTSGERTQFF,TGTGCCAGCAGCACCCGGACCACTAGCGGGGAGCGAACTCAGTTCTTC
-,TRBV29-1,TRBJ2-3,once,CSVQGARGDTDTQYF,TGCAGCGTCCAAGGGGCCAGGGGAGACACAGATACGCAGTATTTT
-,TRBV30,TRBJ1-1,-,CAWSVRISRRNTEAFF,TGTGCCTGGAGTGTAAGGATAAGTAGACGAAACACTGAAGCTTTCTTT
-,TRBV5-1,TRBJ2-1,-,CASSFSGSYNEQFF,TGCGCCAGCAGCTTTTCGGGCTCCTACAATGAGCAGTTCTTC
-,TRBV19,TRBJ1-4,-,CASSSIATNEKLFF,TGTGCCAGTAGTAGCATTGCAACTAATGAAAAACTGTTTTTT
-,TRBV27,TRBJ2-1,-,CASSSPLRGFLGNEQFF,TGTGCCAGCAGTTCCCCCTTGAGGGGCTTTCTGGGCAATGAGCAGTTCTTC
TRBD2,TRBV10-2,TRBJ2-5,-,CASSELLLTSGGPGEQETQYF,TGCGCCAGCAGTGAGTTGCTACTAACTAGCGGGGGGCCGGGAGAACAAGAGACCCAGTACTTC
TRBD1,TRBV6-5,TRBJ1-2,-,CASSYSEGASNYGYTF,TGTGCCAGCAGTTACTCTGAGGGGGCTTCTAACTATGGCTACACCTTC
-,TRBV6-5,TRBJ1-6,-,CATSRTSPSNSPLHF,TGTGCCACCAGCAGGACTTCACCGTCAAATTCACCCCTCCACTTT
-,TRBV6-5,TRBJ1-1,-,CASSYRQENTEAFF,TGTGCCAGCAGTTATCGACAGGAGAACACTGAAGCTTTCTTT
TRBD2,TRBV19,TRBJ2-5,-,CASSIVGGEETQYF,TGTGCCAGTAGTATCGTGGGAGGGGAAGAGACCCAGTACTTC
-,TRBV10-2,TRBJ2-7,-,CASSGDGLLGQYF,TGCGCCAGCAGTGGTGACGGCCTATTGGGGCAGTACTTC
-,TRBV19,TRBJ2-3,-,CATRGDQPLTDTQYF,TGTGCCACCAGGGGGGACCAACCCTTAACAGATACGCAGTATTTT
TRBD2,TRBV19,TRBJ2-7,-,CASSMLAGAYEQYF,TGTGCCAGTAGTATGCTAGCGGGAGCCTACGAGCAGTACTTC
TRBD1,TRBV11-3,TRBJ2-7,once,CASSSDRGIPYEQYF,TGTGCCAGCAGCTCGGACAGGGGTATCCCCTACGAGCAGTACTTC
TRBD2,TRBV2,TRBJ2-5,-,CASSPRGGQETQYF,TGTGCCAGCAGTCCACGGGGGGGCCAAGAGACCCAGTACTTC
-,TRBV9,TRBJ2-2,-,CASSVGPGDTGELFF,TGTGCCAGCAGCGTAGGTCCAGGGGATACCGGGGAGCTGTTTTTT
TRBD2,TRBV7-3,TRBJ2-1,-,CASSGSGGALGGEQFF,TGTGCCAGCAGCGGTAGCGGGGGGGCCCTCGGCGGTGAGCAGTTCTTC
-,TRBV5-6,TRBJ1-1,-,CASTGIGRGWGTEAFF,TGTGCCAGCACCGGAATAGGGAGGGGGTGGGGAACTGAAGCTTTCTTT
-,TRBV27,TRBJ2-1,-,CASSFYGQPYNEQFF,TGTGCCAGCAGTTTTTATGGACAGCCATACAATGAGCAGTTCTTC
-,TRBV7-9,TRBJ2-1,-,CASSLQGSNEQFF,TGTGCCAGCAGCTTACAGGGGAGCAATGAGCAGTTCTTC
TRBD1,TRBV7-3,TRBJ2-5,once,CASSLTWGTERGQETQYF,TGTGCCAGCAGCTTAACTTGGGGGACAGAGAGGGGACAAGAGACCCAGTACTTC
-,TRBV7-9,TRBJ2-3,-,CASSLSDSLTDTQYF,TGTGCCAGCAGCTTATCCGACAGTCTCACAGATACGCAGTATTTT
TRBD1,TRBV7-9,TRBJ2-6,-,CASSRRRTGPPGANVLTF,TGTGCCAGCAGCCGAAGGCGGACAGGGCCACCTGGGGCCAACGTCCTGACTTTC
-,TRBV7-8,TRBJ1-6,-,CASSPTVRSPLHF,TGTGCCAGCAGCCCGACAGTGAGATCACCCCTCCACTTT
-,TRBV6-1,TRBJ2-7,-,CASSVSRVYEQYF,TGTGCCAGCAGTGTGAGCAGGGTGTACGAGCAGTACTTC
-,TRBV28,TRBJ2-1,-,CASSPVLAETEQFF,TGTGCCAGCAGCCCCGTCCTGGCGGAGACTGAGCAGTTCTTC
-,TRBV7-9,TRBJ2-5,-,CASSFTENLGTQYF,TGTGCCAGCAGCTTTACCGAGAATCTTGGGACCCAGTACTTC
-,TRBV9,TRBJ1-5,-,CASSVELGQPQHF,TGTGCCAGCAGCGTAGAGTTGGGGCAGCCCCAGCATTTT
-,TRBV6-6,TRBJ1-1,-,CASSYGGANTEAFF,TGTGCCAGCAGTTACGGCGGGGCGAACACTGAAGCTTTCTTT
TRBD2,TRBV29-1,TRBJ2-1,-,CSVDYTSGGKNEQFF,TGCAGCGTTGACTATACTAGCGGGGGGAAAAATGAGCAGTTCTTC
-,TRBV4-1,TRBJ1-1,-,CASSQLTGTLERMNTEAFF,TGCGCCAGCAGCCAGCTCACCGGGACACTCGAAAGAATGAACACTGAAGCTTTCTTT
TRBD2,TRBV5-1,TRBJ2-1,-,CASSLGLAGGYNEQFF,TGCGCCAGCAGCCTGGGACTAGCGGGGGGCTACAATGAGCAGTTCTTC
TRBD1,TRBV25-1,TRBJ2-7,once,CASSDSGTGPHEQYF,TGTGCCAGCAGTGACTCAGGGACAGGGCCCCACGAGCAGTACTTC
-,TRBV11-2,TRBJ1-1,-,CASSWANTEAFF,TGTGCCAGCAGCTGGGCGAACACTGAAGCTTTCTTT
-,TRBV4-1,TRBJ1-5,-,CASSQEAGASQPQHF,TGCGCCAGCAGCCAAGAAGCCGGGGCAAGTCAGCCCCAGCATTTT